This is a list of T cell receptor beta chains from one sample in a study of blood T cell repertoires in COVID-19. TCRdb's copy holds only in-frame clones and misses some; the assay was immunoSEQ multiplex PCR. The sample consists of approximately 190,000 clones, around nine tenths of them appearing once. Material: peripheral blood. The receptor source for this set is a man aged 65 to 85 with active or convalescent COVID-19. CDR3s include the opening cysteine and the closing phenylalanine or tryptophan. Fields, in order: J gene, V gene, clone size, D gene, CDR3 protein, CDR3 DNA. D genes are given only for firm matches. Not all rows give a size; the values are once, few, many and, for expanded clones, a class.

>TRBJ2-1|TRBV9|.|TRBD2
CASSDSGLAYNEQFF
TGTGCCAGCAGCGATTCGGGACTAGCCTACAATGAGCAGTTCTTC
>TRBJ2-7|TRBV7-9|.|TRBD1
CASSLRTGISYEQYF
TGTGCCAGCAGCTTAAGGACAGGGATCTCCTACGAGCAGTACTTC
>TRBJ2-7|TRBV3-1/TRBV3-2|.|TRBD1
CASSPTGTANYEQYF
TGTGCCAGCAGCCCAACCGGGACAGCAAACTACGAGCAGTACTTC
>TRBJ2-7|TRBV6-1|.|TRBD2
CASSEGGGSSYEQYF
TGTGCCAGCAGTGAAGGGGGCGGGAGCTCCTACGAGCAGTACTTC
>TRBJ1-2|TRBV27|.|.
CASSFDRYNYGYTF
TGTGCCAGCAGTTTCGACAGATATAACTATGGCTACACCTTC
>TRBJ1-3|TRBV27|.|TRBD1
CASSPPTGTGVIVVRNTIYF
TGTGCCAGCAGTCCCCCAACCGGGACAGGAGTAATTGTCGTTAGGAACACCATATATTTT
>TRBJ2-7|TRBV7-2|once|TRBD2
CASSLASGSAYEQYF
TGTGCCAGCAGCTTAGCTAGCGGGAGTGCATACGAGCAGTACTTC
>TRBJ2-1|TRBV4-3|.|TRBD2
CASSGEGLARNEQFF
TGCGCCAGCAGCGGAGAAGGACTAGCGAGGAATGAGCAGTTCTTC
>TRBJ2-7|TRBV5-4|.|TRBD2
CASSFSGSGEQYF
TGTGCCAGCAGCTTTAGCGGGAGTGGAGAGCAGTACTTC
>TRBJ2-3|TRBV7-8|many|.
CASSLEGLTDTQYF
TGTGCCAGCAGCTTAGAGGGGTTGACAGATACGCAGTATTTT
>TRBJ2-1|TRBV5-1|.|TRBD2
CASSSQLAGEQFF
TGCGCCAGCAGCTCGCAGTTAGCGGGAGAGCAGTTCTTC
>TRBJ2-2|TRBV7-2|.|.
CASSVQGLNTGELFF
TGTGCCAGCAGCGTACAGGGATTGAACACCGGGGAGCTGTTTTTT
>TRBJ2-7|TRBV30|.|TRBD2
CAWSVSAGVGEYF
TGTGCCTGGAGTGTATCTGCGGGAGTTGGGGAGTACTTC
>TRBJ1-2|TRBV11-2|.|.
CASSLSPAGEANYGYTF
TGTGCCAGCAGCTTATCCCCAGCAGGGGAAGCAAACTATGGCTACACCTTC
>TRBJ1-1|TRBV6-5|.|.
CASSYEMGSLNTEAFF
TGTGCCAGCAGTTACGAGATGGGGAGCCTGAACACTGAAGCTTTCTTT
>TRBJ2-4|TRBV6-2/TRBV6-3|.|TRBD1
CASSSTRGLYGWRAKNIQYF
TGTGCCAGCAGTTCGACCAGGGGGCTTTATGGTTGGAGAGCCAAAAACATTCAGTACTTC
>TRBJ1-5|TRBV4-1|.|.
CASSQAGGTRQPQHF
TGCGCCAGCAGCCAAGCCGGGGGTACTCGTCAGCCCCAGCATTTT
>TRBJ1-5|TRBV5-1|.|.
CASSLGFSGTPQPQHF
TGCGCCAGCAGCTTGGGGTTTAGCGGGACCCCCCAGCCCCAGCATTTT
>TRBJ1-6|TRBV5-6|.|TRBD1
CASSLWTGADSPLHF
TGTGCCAGCAGCCTATGGACAGGGGCGGATTCACCCCTCCACTTT
>TRBJ1-3|TRBV30|once|.
CAWRRTGSGNTIYF
TGTGCCTGGAGGCGGACTGGCTCTGGAAACACCATATATTTT
>TRBJ2-3|TRBV2|.|.
CASMLNGKQYF
TGTGCCAGCATGCTCAATGGCAAGCAGTATTTT
>TRBJ1-2|TRBV2|.|.
CASKEGSNGYTF
TGTGCCAGCAAGGAGGGTAGTAATGGCTACACCTTC
>TRBJ1-5|TRBV28|.|.
CASIAAANQPQHF
TGTGCCAGCATTGCGGCGGCTAATCAGCCCCAGCATTTT
>TRBJ1-1|TRBV6-6|.|TRBD1
CASSRQGARNTEAFF
TGTGCCAGCAGCCGACAGGGGGCGCGGAACACTGAAGCTTTCTTT
>TRBJ1-3|TRBV5-4|once|.
CASSLDTLSGNTIYF
TGTGCCAGCAGCTTGGACACCCTCTCTGGAAACACCATATATTTT
>TRBJ1-1|TRBV30|.|.
CAWSIGGGTEAFF
TGTGCCTGGAGTATTGGGGGGGGAACTGAAGCTTTCTTT
>TRBJ2-7|TRBV6-2/TRBV6-3|.|TRBD1
CASSFAGTGSLREQYF
TGTGCCAGCAGTTTCGCCGGGACAGGGTCCCTGAGGGAGCAGTACTTC
>TRBJ2-1|TRBV14|few|TRBD1
CASSHRQGARGFYNEQFF
TGTGCCAGCAGCCATAGACAGGGGGCAAGGGGGTTCTACAATGAGCAGTTCTTC
>TRBJ2-3|TRBV7-9|.|.
CASSSRALSDTQYF
TGTGCCAGCAGCAGCAGGGCCCTTTCAGATACGCAGTATTTT
>TRBJ1-1|TRBV6-5|.|TRBD1
CASTRQGGLNTEAFF
TGTGCCAGCACTCGACAGGGGGGGCTGAACACTGAAGCTTTCTTT
>TRBJ1-5|TRBV19|.|.
CASRLGREPQHF
TGTGCCAGTAGGCTAGGGAGGGAGCCCCAGCATTTT
>TRBJ2-5|TRBV11-2|few|.
CASDRNPGETQYF
TGTGCCAGCGATCGGAACCCCGGGGAGACCCAGTACTTC
>TRBJ2-7|TRBV12-3/TRBV12-4|.|.
CASSLQGVGEQYF
TGTGCCAGCAGTTTACAGGGTGTGGGCGAGCAGTACTTC
>TRBJ2-7|TRBV9|.|TRBD1
CASSDPGTGAYEQYF
TGTGCCAGCAGCGACCCCGGGACAGGGGCCTACGAGCAGTACTTC
>TRBJ1-1|TRBV10-2|.|.
CASSVSGVTEAFF
TGCGCCAGCAGTGTCTCGGGGGTTACTGAAGCTTTCTTT
>TRBJ2-1|TRBV6-6|.|.
CASSSTRRVVWDEQFF
TGTGCCAGCAGTTCCACACGTCGGGTAGTGTGGGATGAGCAGTTCTTC
>TRBJ2-7|TRBV3-1/TRBV3-2|.|.
CASSPGTAEQYF
TGTGCCAGCAGCCCCGGGACTGCTGAGCAGTACTTC
>TRBJ2-5|TRBV15|.|.
CATSRGAEETQYF
TGTGCCACCAGCAGAGGAGCGGAAGAGACCCAGTACTTC
>TRBJ2-2|TRBV10-3|.|.
CAIRDPNTGELFF
TGTGCCATCCGGGATCCGAACACCGGGGAGCTGTTTTTT
>TRBJ2-3|TRBV28|.|.
CASMGGTTDTQYF
TGTGCCAGCATGGGAGGCACCACAGATACGCAGTATTTT
>TRBJ2-7|TRBV7-2|.|.
CASSLWAGSSYEQYF
TGTGCCAGCAGCTTATGGGCCGGTAGCTCCTACGAGCAGTACTTC
>TRBJ2-7|TRBV25-1|.|.
CASSVGENYEQYF
TGTGCCAGCAGTGTGGGAGAAAACTACGAGCAGTACTTC
>TRBJ1-4|TRBV5-5|.|TRBD1
CASSLGGQSNEKLFF
TGTGCCAGCAGCTTGGGGGGACAGAGTAATGAAAAACTGTTTTTT
>TRBJ2-3|TRBV14|.|.
CASSQQLGGSDTQYF
TGTGCCAGCAGCCAGCAACTAGGGGGTTCGGATACGCAGTATTTT
>TRBJ2-7|TRBV7-9|once|TRBD2
CASSLGGTDEQYF
TGTGCCAGCAGCTTGGGGGGGACCGACGAGCAGTACTTC
>TRBJ1-5|TRBV28|.|.
CASNVGHTNQPQHF
TGTGCCAGCAACGTAGGACACACCAATCAGCCCCAGCATTTT
>TRBJ1-1|TRBV6-5|.|.
CASIFMTAREGAFF
TGTGCCAGCATTTTTATGACGGCCAGGGAAGGAGCTTTCTTT
>TRBJ1-3|TRBV21-1|.|.
CASSKATRDSGNGNTIYF
TGTGCCAGCAGCAAAGCAACGCGGGACAGTGGAAATGGAAACACCATATATTTT
>TRBJ1-2|TRBV20-1|.|.
CSAKSGNGYTF
TGCAGTGCAAAGTCGGGGAATGGCTACACCTTC
>TRBJ2-7|TRBV5-1|.|TRBD1
CASSRGPGQGSYEQYF
TGCGCCAGCAGCAGAGGACCGGGACAGGGATCCTACGAGCAGTACTTC
>TRBJ1-5|TRBV6-5|few|.
CASSPTGLSNQPQHF
TGTGCCAGCAGTCCAACAGGGCTGAGCAATCAGCCCCAGCATTTT
>TRBJ2-5|TRBV6-5|.|.
CASSPPETQYF
TGTGCCAGCAGTCCCCCGGAGACCCAGTACTTC
>TRBJ1-5|TRBV5-5|.|.
CASSWGGNQPQHF
TGTGCCAGCAGCTGGGGGGGTAATCAGCCCCAGCATTTT
>TRBJ1-5|TRBV19|.|TRBD1
CASTQTGHSNQPQHF
TGTGCCAGTACCCAGACAGGGCATAGCAATCAGCCCCAGCATTTT
>TRBJ1-1|TRBV27|.|.
CASSYRANTEAFF
TGTGCCAGCAGCTACAGGGCTAACACTGAAGCTTTCTTT
>TRBJ2-3|TRBV11-3|.|TRBD2
CASSLSGGADTQYF
TGTGCCAGCAGCTTATCGGGGGGGGCAGATACGCAGTATTTT